Listed below are T cell receptor beta chains from one sample, sequenced in a study of T cell repertoires in cytomegalovirus infection. One entry per CDR3 protein results from TCRdb running MiXCR on the reads. The sample has 650,000 to 900,000 distinct CDR3 sequences; over 25% are singletons. These receptors' targets are unknown. The specimen comprised cultured CD8+ T cells from PBMCs, sampled from culture after CMV antigen stimulation. The receptor set was obtained from a human donor in good health (CMV status not recorded). Some clones in this sample may be carry-over from other donors' samples. The CDR3 runs from the conserved cysteine through the conserved F or W. The order of the fields is J gene, clone size, D gene, V gene, CDR3 DNA, CDR3 protein. A D gene is named only where the DNA matches it firmly. The listing skips clone size in some rows; elsewhere it reads once, few, many or a size class.

J gene: TRBJ2-2
clone size: .
D gene: .
V gene: TRBV5-6
CDR3 DNA: TGTGCCAGCAGCTTCCGGGACCGATATATCACCGGGGAGCTGTTTTTT
CDR3 protein: CASSFRDRYITGELFF

J gene: TRBJ2-3
clone size: .
D gene: TRBD1
V gene: TRBV12-3/TRBV12-4
CDR3 DNA: TGTGCCAGCAGCTCCGACAGGGAAGCACGCACAGATACGCAGTATTTT
CDR3 protein: CASSSDREARTDTQYF

J gene: TRBJ2-7
clone size: few
D gene: TRBD1
V gene: TRBV27
CDR3 DNA: TGTGCCAGCAGTTTTGGGACAGGGGACGAGCAGTACTTC
CDR3 protein: CASSFGTGDEQYF

J gene: TRBJ2-3
clone size: few
D gene: TRBD2
V gene: TRBV15
CDR3 DNA: TGTGCCACCAGCTCTCTGACAGCGGGGGTTTCCTTGACAGATACGCAGTATTTT
CDR3 protein: CATSSLTAGVSLTDTQYF

J gene: TRBJ1-1
clone size: few
D gene: TRBD1
V gene: TRBV6-2/TRBV6-3
CDR3 DNA: TGTGCCAGCAGCACCCCAGGGGGAGCTTTCTTT
CDR3 protein: CASSTPGGAFF

J gene: TRBJ2-7
clone size: few
D gene: TRBD2
V gene: TRBV20-1
CDR3 DNA: TGCAGTGCTAGAGATTGGACTAGCGGGGGGCCCTACGAGCAGTACTTC
CDR3 protein: CSARDWTSGGPYEQYF

J gene: TRBJ2-2
clone size: .
D gene: TRBD1
V gene: TRBV9
CDR3 DNA: TGTGCCAGCAGCGTACATCTTGACAGGGCGAACACCGGGGAGCTGTTTTTT
CDR3 protein: CASSVHLDRANTGELFF

J gene: TRBJ2-7
clone size: few
D gene: TRBD2
V gene: TRBV19
CDR3 DNA: TGTGCCAGTAGTATATGGGAGACTAGCGGGGACTACGAGCAGTACTTC
CDR3 protein: CASSIWETSGDYEQYF

J gene: TRBJ2-1
clone size: .
D gene: .
V gene: TRBV2
CDR3 DNA: TGTGCCAGCACCCCAAGGGGGGGCTATTACAATGAGCAGTTCTTC
CDR3 protein: CASTPRGGYYNEQFF

J gene: TRBJ1-2
clone size: .
D gene: .
V gene: TRBV4-3
CDR3 DNA: TGCGCCAGCAGCCAAGATAGTCGGGGGGCGGGTGGCTACACCTTC
CDR3 protein: CASSQDSRGAGGYTF

J gene: TRBJ2-3
clone size: .
D gene: .
V gene: TRBV9
CDR3 DNA: TGTGCCAGCAGCGTTAGGCTGACTAGCACAGATACGCAGTATTTT
CDR3 protein: CASSVRLTSTDTQYF

J gene: TRBJ1-2
clone size: .
D gene: .
V gene: TRBV27
CDR3 DNA: TGTGCCAGCAGTCCGAGAACAGGGAGGAGTGGCTACACCTTC
CDR3 protein: CASSPRTGRSGYTF

J gene: TRBJ2-3
clone size: .
D gene: TRBD2
V gene: TRBV12-3/TRBV12-4
CDR3 DNA: TGTGCCAGCAGTGTGGGACTAGCGGGGGGAGATACGCAGTATTTT
CDR3 protein: CASSVGLAGGDTQYF

J gene: TRBJ2-7
clone size: many
D gene: .
V gene: TRBV29-1
CDR3 DNA: TGCAGCGTTGAGGACAGCACCTACGAGCAGTACTTC
CDR3 protein: CSVEDSTYEQYF

J gene: TRBJ2-1
clone size: .
D gene: .
V gene: TRBV7-6
CDR3 DNA: TGTGCCAGCAGCCCCAGCTGGGCTAGGGGGGGCGATGAGCAGTTCTTC
CDR3 protein: CASSPSWARGGDEQFF

J gene: TRBJ2-5
clone size: .
D gene: .
V gene: TRBV11-1
CDR3 DNA: TGTGCCAGCAGCCTAGGATTGAAGAACCAAGAGACCCAGTACTTC
CDR3 protein: CASSLGLKNQETQYF

J gene: TRBJ1-1
clone size: .
D gene: .
V gene: TRBV4-1
CDR3 DNA: TGCGCCAGCAGCGAAAGAGCAGGGTTCACTGAAGCTTTCTTT
CDR3 protein: CASSERAGFTEAFF

J gene: TRBJ1-5
clone size: .
D gene: .
V gene: TRBV15
CDR3 DNA: TGTGCCACCAGCAGAGATTGGGCTCAGCCCCAGCATTTT
CDR3 protein: CATSRDWAQPQHF

J gene: TRBJ1-4
clone size: few
D gene: TRBD1
V gene: TRBV19
CDR3 DNA: TGTGCCAGTCGACAGGGGGGCTTTGAAAAACTGTTTTTT
CDR3 protein: CASRQGGFEKLFF

J gene: TRBJ1-2
clone size: .
D gene: .
V gene: TRBV10-3
CDR3 DNA: TGTGCCATCAGTGATTTAAGTTTTTACTATGGCTACACCTTC
CDR3 protein: CAISDLSFYYGYTF

J gene: TRBJ2-3
clone size: many
D gene: TRBD2
V gene: TRBV7-2
CDR3 DNA: TGTGCCAGCAGCCGCCCTTCTAGCGGGGCTGGGACAGATACGCAGTATTTT
CDR3 protein: CASSRPSSGAGTDTQYF

J gene: TRBJ2-6
clone size: .
D gene: .
V gene: TRBV6-1
CDR3 DNA: TGTGCCAGCAAGATAATCTCTGGGGCCAACGTCCTGACTTTC
CDR3 protein: CASKIISGANVLTF

J gene: TRBJ1-1
clone size: many
D gene: .
V gene: TRBV7-8
CDR3 DNA: TGTGCCAGCAGCTTAACTGGGCACAGGGAAACTGAAGCTTTCTTT
CDR3 protein: CASSLTGHRETEAFF

J gene: TRBJ2-7
clone size: .
D gene: TRBD2
V gene: TRBV27
CDR3 DNA: TGTGCCAGCAGTCAAGGCCCGGGACTAGCCAACTACGAGCAGTACTTC
CDR3 protein: CASSQGPGLANYEQYF

J gene: TRBJ2-1
clone size: .
D gene: .
V gene: TRBV9
CDR3 DNA: TGTGCCAGCAGTGGGGGGCCGCTCAATGAGCAGTTCTTC
CDR3 protein: CASSGGPLNEQFF

J gene: TRBJ1-4
clone size: .
D gene: .
V gene: TRBV25-1
CDR3 DNA: TGTGCCACCCAGAGAAATGAAAAACTGTTTTTT
CDR3 protein: CATQRNEKLFF

J gene: TRBJ2-7
clone size: .
D gene: TRBD1
V gene: TRBV6-1
CDR3 DNA: TGTGCCAGCCCCACCACTTCGGGACAGGGTCACTACGAGCAGTACTTC
CDR3 protein: CASPTTSGQGHYEQYF

J gene: TRBJ2-1
clone size: many
D gene: TRBD2
V gene: TRBV5-5
CDR3 DNA: TGTGCCAGCAGCTTAGTAGCGGGGGCGAACAATGAGCAGTTCTTC
CDR3 protein: CASSLVAGANNEQFF

J gene: TRBJ2-6
clone size: few
D gene: .
V gene: TRBV7-3
CDR3 DNA: TGTGCCAGCAGCTTAACGAGCGCGCAGGCTGGGGCCAACGTCCTGACTTTC
CDR3 protein: CASSLTSAQAGANVLTF

J gene: TRBJ2-2
clone size: few
D gene: .
V gene: TRBV2
CDR3 DNA: TGTGCCAGCAGTGCCCGGCCGAGCCCGAACACCGGGGAGCTGTTTTTT
CDR3 protein: CASSARPSPNTGELFF

J gene: TRBJ2-7
clone size: .
D gene: .
V gene: TRBV13
CDR3 DNA: TGTGCCAGCAGCCCCCGGGGGTTCCACGAGCAGTACTTC
CDR3 protein: CASSPRGFHEQYF

J gene: TRBJ2-5
clone size: few
D gene: .
V gene: TRBV25-1
CDR3 DNA: TGTGCCAGCAGTGAAAGGGGGGACCGCCCCGTAGAGACCCAGTACTTC
CDR3 protein: CASSERGDRPVETQYF

J gene: TRBJ1-1
clone size: few
D gene: .
V gene: TRBV7-6
CDR3 DNA: TGTGCCAGCACCCCAATTACAGCCTACCCTGAAGCTTTCTTT
CDR3 protein: CASTPITAYPEAFF

J gene: TRBJ2-7
clone size: .
D gene: TRBD1
V gene: TRBV20-1
CDR3 DNA: TGCAGTGCTAGAGAGGGACAGGGTAGTCGCGAGCAGTACTTC
CDR3 protein: CSAREGQGSREQYF

J gene: TRBJ2-2
clone size: .
D gene: .
V gene: TRBV24-1
CDR3 DNA: TGTGCCACCAGTGAGGCCGGGGAGCTGTTTTTT
CDR3 protein: CATSEAGELFF

J gene: TRBJ2-5
clone size: few
D gene: TRBD1
V gene: TRBV12-3/TRBV12-4
CDR3 DNA: TGTGCCAGCAGTTCAATGGGGACAGCACAAGAGACCCAGTACTTC
CDR3 protein: CASSSMGTAQETQYF

J gene: TRBJ1-1
clone size: .
D gene: .
V gene: TRBV4-1
CDR3 DNA: TGCGCCAGCAGCCCCGTTCAGGTCGGGACTGAAGCTTTCTTT
CDR3 protein: CASSPVQVGTEAFF

J gene: TRBJ1-4
clone size: .
D gene: TRBD1
V gene: TRBV7-2
CDR3 DNA: TGTGCCAGCAGCCCTAGACAGGGCAGTGCAACTACTGAAAAACTGTTTTTT
CDR3 protein: CASSPRQGSATTEKLFF

J gene: TRBJ1-2
clone size: once
D gene: .
V gene: TRBV29-1
CDR3 DNA: TGCAGCGTTCAACCAGCGGATTACTATGGCTACACCTTC
CDR3 protein: CSVQPADYYGYTF

J gene: TRBJ2-1
clone size: many
D gene: TRBD1
V gene: TRBV7-6
CDR3 DNA: TGTGCCAGCAGCTCTCCGGGACAGGGGGACAATGAGCAGTTCTTC
CDR3 protein: CASSSPGQGDNEQFF

J gene: TRBJ2-4
clone size: few
D gene: .
V gene: TRBV2
CDR3 DNA: TGTGCCAGCAGTGGGGCCCAGGCCAAAAACATTCAGTACTTC
CDR3 protein: CASSGAQAKNIQYF

J gene: TRBJ1-1
clone size: few
D gene: .
V gene: TRBV7-9
CDR3 DNA: TGTGCCAGCAGCTTAGGGGTACAGCGTGATGCTGAAGCTTTCTTT
CDR3 protein: CASSLGVQRDAEAFF

J gene: TRBJ2-5
clone size: .
D gene: TRBD2
V gene: TRBV4-2
CDR3 DNA: TGTGCCAGCAGCCCCCTGGGGGGGGGGATCCAAGAGACCCAGTACTTC
CDR3 protein: CASSPLGGGIQETQYF

J gene: TRBJ1-1
clone size: .
D gene: TRBD1
V gene: TRBV4-1
CDR3 DNA: TGCGCCAGCAGCCAAGAGCAGGGGGCGGGAGAAACTGAAGCTTTCTTT
CDR3 protein: CASSQEQGAGETEAFF

J gene: TRBJ1-2
clone size: .
D gene: TRBD1
V gene: TRBV28
CDR3 DNA: TGTGCCAGCAGTTTATTCCCCCCGGCGGGACAGCCGGATGGCTACACCTTC
CDR3 protein: CASSLFPPAGQPDGYTF

J gene: TRBJ1-1
clone size: once
D gene: .
V gene: TRBV2
CDR3 DNA: TGTGCCAGCAGTGAAAGGGCCTGGGGTACTGAAGCTTTCTTT
CDR3 protein: CASSERAWGTEAFF

J gene: TRBJ1-6
clone size: few
D gene: TRBD1
V gene: TRBV20-1
CDR3 DNA: TGCAGTGTCGCACGCCCGACAGGGAACTCACCCCTCCACTTT
CDR3 protein: CSVARPTGNSPLHF

J gene: TRBJ2-2
clone size: .
D gene: .
V gene: TRBV6-2/TRBV6-3
CDR3 DNA: TGTGCCAGCACCAAGGGACTTCTAACCGGGGAGCTGTTTTTT
CDR3 protein: CASTKGLLTGELFF

J gene: TRBJ2-1
clone size: .
D gene: TRBD1
V gene: TRBV12-5
CDR3 DNA: TGTGCTAGTGGTCGCTACCCGGGACAGCCCAATGAGCAGTTCTTC
CDR3 protein: CASGRYPGQPNEQFF

J gene: TRBJ1-5
clone size: many
D gene: .
V gene: TRBV7-9
CDR3 DNA: TGTGCCAGCAGCTCCTCCGGGGTGCGGGGACAGCCCCAGCATTTT
CDR3 protein: CASSSSGVRGQPQHF

J gene: TRBJ1-2
clone size: .
D gene: .
V gene: TRBV10-3
CDR3 DNA: TGTGCCATCAGTGTACCCGGGGGCAGCTATGGCTACACCTTC
CDR3 protein: CAISVPGGSYGYTF

J gene: TRBJ2-7
clone size: many
D gene: .
V gene: TRBV6-1
CDR3 DNA: TGTGCCAGCAGTGAGTATACGGGACTCTCCTACGAGCAGTACTTC
CDR3 protein: CASSEYTGLSYEQYF

J gene: TRBJ2-2
clone size: once
D gene: .
V gene: TRBV24-1
CDR3 DNA: TGTGCCACCAGTGATTTCAGGAACACCGGGGAGCTGTTTTTT
CDR3 protein: CATSDFRNTGELFF

J gene: TRBJ2-5
clone size: few
D gene: .
V gene: TRBV4-2
CDR3 DNA: TGTGCCAGCAGCCAAGGGAAGTACCAAGAGACCCAGTACTTC
CDR3 protein: CASSQGKYQETQYF

J gene: TRBJ2-3
clone size: few
D gene: TRBD2
V gene: TRBV6-5
CDR3 DNA: TGTGCCAGCAGTTATGGGGGGGGGGGGTCAGATACGCAGTATTTT
CDR3 protein: CASSYGGGGSDTQYF

J gene: TRBJ2-7
clone size: .
D gene: .
V gene: TRBV5-4
CDR3 DNA: TGTGCCAGCAGCTACGACAGCCGTCAAACCTACGAGCAGTACTTC
CDR3 protein: CASSYDSRQTYEQYF

J gene: TRBJ2-1
clone size: .
D gene: .
V gene: TRBV2
CDR3 DNA: TGTGCCAGCAGTCAAAATGAGCAGTTCTTC
CDR3 protein: CASSQNEQFF

J gene: TRBJ2-2
clone size: .
D gene: .
V gene: TRBV27
CDR3 DNA: TGTACCAGCAGTTTATTCGAGGGAACCGGGGAGCTGTTTTTT
CDR3 protein: CTSSLFEGTGELFF

J gene: TRBJ2-7
clone size: few
D gene: .
V gene: TRBV27
CDR3 DNA: TGTGCCAGCAGTTTGAGGCAGGGGGGGAACGAGCAGTACTTC
CDR3 protein: CASSLRQGGNEQYF

J gene: TRBJ1-2
clone size: .
D gene: TRBD1
V gene: TRBV10-3
CDR3 DNA: TGTGCCATCAGGACAGGGCCCTATGGCTACACCTTC
CDR3 protein: CAIRTGPYGYTF